Below, 3 T cell receptor beta chains from the same sample are listed, as sequenced in a study of blood T cell repertoires in COVID-19 (TCRdb year 2020). Library prep was done by the immunoSEQ multiplex PCR assay. Here the immuneACCESS table is served through TCRdb, limited to in-frame sequences with V and J called. Missing clones are a known gap in these copies; in checked studies unresolved V genes cover under half, and the rest lacks a known reason. This sample holds about 200,000 clones; more than 70% were observed only once. Around 6.6% of the sample comes from the top ten. The specimen was peripheral blood. All receptors come from a middle-aged woman who had recovered from COVID-19.

V is TRBV6-8 and J is TRBJ2-7, with 9 nucleotides matching TRBD1. Germline-derived CDR1 and CDR2 are MNHGY and SAAAGT. The CDR3 runs to 14 residues. Trimming cost V 2 bases and J 3 bases; bases outside gene matches: 2. The CDR3 region has the DNA TGTGCCAGCAGTTACGGGGACAGGGACTACGAGCAGTACTTC. Translation gives CASSYGDRDYEQYF.

Written as DNA, the CDR3 is TGTGCCAGCAGCTTAGCTCAGAGGGAGCAGTTCTTC. Translated: CASSLAQREQFF. V usage is TRBV11-3 and J usage is TRBJ2-1; D remains ambiguous. The V end lost 1 base, the J end lost 10 bases, and 8 bases lay between the germline ends. The germline V gene has CDR1 SGHNT and CDR2 YENEEA. CDR3 length equals 12 residues.

The chain uses TRBV5-4 and TRBJ1-1, with D perhaps TRBD1 (6 bases). There are 13 residues in the CDR3. V gave up 4 bases and J gave up 4 bases, with 11 bases separating them. Germline values: CDR1 SGHNT, CDR2 YYREEE (reference sequence). The CDR3 loop reads CASSTGYGTEAFF. CDR3 DNA sequence: TGTGCCAGCAGCACAGGGTATGGCACTGAAGCTTTCTTT.